This TCR beta chain was found in a study of T cells in Graves' hyperthyroidism and ophthalmopathy. Findings of the study overall: The model's output predicted ophthalmopathy at a median of roughly 6 months prior to onset. Within blood appeared most thyroid clonotypes that had expanded above 0.001. In the analysis, a 13 V-J model separated ophthalmopathy from stable hyperthyroidism.

This clonotype was counted ten times or more. No antigen is known for it. In patients aged 18 to 65, hyperthyroidism was newly diagnosed, with duration under 2 months. Regions amplified from RNA transcripts were the TCR beta CDR3 regions. The HTBI primer set drove a first-round RT-PCR of the TCR CDR3. A single record per CDR3 protein comes from TCRdb applying MiXCR to the multiplex PCR reads. The table records about 590,000 distinct CDR3 sequences, 15% to 18% of them present only once. The CDR3 runs to 15 residues. Germline values: CDR1 MDHEN, CDR2 SYDVKM. V was shortened by 3 bases and J by 0 bases, with 9 bases between the two germline ends.

The clonotype was recovered from a woman aged 25-40 years with Graves' hyperthyroidism. The gene calls are TRBV28 and TRBJ2-1; D call uncertain. The specimen sequenced was blood. The DNA for the CDR3 is TGTGCCAGCAGTTTCTTGAGAAGCTCCTACAATGAGCAGTTCTTC. Amino acid sequence: CASSFLRSSYNEQFF.